These 23 T cell receptor beta chains originate from one sample sequenced in a study of CD8+ T cells in alopecia areata. Extracted from the samples, RNA was reverse transcribed into cDNA to serve as the sequencing template. Sequencing was performed with immunoSEQ multiplex PCR; in TCRdb, only in-frame clones are kept and a portion is missing. The table records under 350,000 clones, roughly 60% of them present only once. Treatment reported: oral pan-JAK inhibitor, 5-10 mg twice daily. The input for sequencing was CD4+ T cells sorted from blood, taken at week 24, from a patient treated with tofacitinib. The receptors were gathered from a human donor with alopecia areata.

This clone was detected only a few times. The V gene is TRBV29-1, the J gene TRBJ2-7; D might be TRBD2 (7 bases). The germline V gene encodes CDR1 SQVTM and CDR2 ANQGSEA. V was trimmed by 0 bases and J by 6 bases, leaving 9 bases between them. This CDR3 comprises 12 residues. CDR3: CSVEDGGAEQYF. The CDR3 DNA reads TGCAGCGTTGAAGATGGGGGGGCCGAGCAGTACTTC.

V and J are TRBV30 and TRBJ1-1; 7 bases line up with TRBD1. CDR1 is GTSNPN, CDR2 SVGIG, per germline (reference sequence). The CDR3 loop spans 12 amino acids. Trimming cost V 2 bases and J 7 bases; bases outside gene matches: 4. CDR3 sequence: CAWSPDRVEAFF. The CDR3 coding sequence is TGTGCCTGGAGTCCCGACAGGGTTGAAGCTTTCTTT.

The chain links TRBV7-2 to TRBJ2-7, with 10 bases aligning to TRBD1. V lost 3 bases, J lost 2 bases, and 10 bases stayed unmatched. The CDR3 totals 17 residues. In germline, CDR1 is SGHTA, CDR2 FQGNSA. The CDR3: CASSFPGQGIEAYEQYF. In DNA form, the CDR3 reads TGTGCCAGCAGCTTCCCGGGACAGGGGATCGAGGCCTACGAGCAGTACTTC. Based on the CDR3 plus reference TRBV7-2 and TRBJ2-7, the full variable domain is GAGVSQSPSNKVTEKGKDVELRCDPISGHTALYWYRQSLGQGLEFLIYFQGNSAPDKSGLPSDRFSAERTGGSVSTLTIQRTQQEDSAVYLCASSFPGQGIEAYEQYFGPGTRLTVT.

This clone was seen a few times. The chain carries TRBV15 and TRBJ1-5; D is unresolved. The CDR3 sequence is 18 residues long. Trimming pared 2 bases from V and 0 bases from J, leaving 17 bases between. The germline V gene has CDR1 LNHNV and CDR2 YYDKDF (reference sequence). The DNA of the CDR3 is TGTGCCACCAGCAGATCCGCGTCCGCCTCGTATAGCAATCAGCCCCAGCATTTT. Translating it yields CATSRSASASYSNQPQHF.

This chain connects TRBV7-9 to TRBJ2-5, with 7 bases fitting TRBD2. The CDR3 contains 14 residues. Unmatched junction bases numbered 4, after V lost 5 bases and J lost 1 base. Germline values: CDR1 SEHNR, CDR2 FQNEAQ (reference sequence). DNA of the CDR3: TGTGCCAGCAGCCCAAGCGGGGTCCAAGAGACCCAGTACTTC. Its translation is CASSPSGVQETQYF.

Written as DNA, the CDR3 is TGTGCCAGCAGCTTAGATGGTGTGAGTGAAGCTTTCTTT. It is translated as CASSLDGVSEAFF. This rearrangement joins TRBV7-9 to TRBJ1-1; D is unresolved. Germline CDR1 SEHNR, CDR2 FQNEAQ (reference sequence). The V end was cut by 1 base, the J end by 7 bases, with 10 bases between. The CDR3 is made up of 13 amino acids.

The rearrangement joins TRBV10-3 to TRBJ1-5, with 10 bases that match TRBD1. The length of the CDR3 is 16 residues. The junction had 7 bases not matched to a gene; V was cut back by 4 bases and J by 4 bases. Per germline, CDR1 ENHRY and CDR2 SYGVKD. CDR3 DNA: TGTGCCATCAGTGGGATCGACAGGGGGCCGAATCAGCCCCAGCATTTT. Translated: CAISGIDRGPNQPQHF.

The genes are TRBV2 and TRBJ1-6; possible D gene TRBD1, 6 bases. The CDR3 sequence is 14 residues long. The ends were cut back, 8 bases at V and 9 bases at J, with 17 bases in the middle. Germline CDR1 SNHLY, CDR2 FYNNEI. The CDR3 DNA is TGTGCCAGCTCCTTGACAGGATCGGCTTCACCCCTCCACTTT. Translation: CASSLTGSASPLHF.

This clone appeared many times. V usage is TRBV5-6 and J usage is TRBJ2-1, with D uncertain. This CDR3 is built from 13 residues. V was shortened by 5 bases and J by 6 bases, with 12 bases between the two germline ends. Germline loops: CDR1 SGHDT, CDR2 YYEEEE. CDR3: CASRLGRVNEQFF. CDR3 DNA: TGTGCCAGCAGGCTCGGAAGGGTCAATGAGCAGTTCTTC.

Worth noting for this clone: Other DNA sequences in the same sample also yield this CDR3. CDR3 amino acids: CASSSGQGYGYTF. CDR3 sequence (DNA): TGTGCCAGCAGCTCCGGACAGGGCTATGGCTACACCTTC. The chain carries TRBV7-2 and TRBJ1-2; 8 nucleotides match TRBD1. The CDR3 spans 13 residues. Trimming took 4 bases from V and 4 from J; bases not matched to a gene: 2. The germline gives CDR1 SGHTA, CDR2 FQGNSA.

The chain carries TRBV27 and TRBJ2-7; 8 bases map to TRBD1. Trimming removed 5 bases from V and 6 bases from J; junction bases left unmatched: 6. Germline V gene sequence: CDR1 MNHEY, CDR2 SMNVEV (reference sequence). This CDR3 contains 13 residues. The CDR3 sequence is CASSIRGRLEQYF. The CDR3 DNA reads TGTGCCAGCAGTATCAGGGGGCGCCTCGAGCAGTACTTC.

The chain is built from TRBV30 and TRBJ1-2, with unresolved D. The ends were cut back, 2 bases at V and 8 bases at J, with 12 bases in the middle. Germline CDR1 GTSNPN, CDR2 SVGIG (reference sequence). The CDR3 totals 12 residues. The CDR3 region has the DNA TGTGCCTGGAGTCCAAGAGGGAGCGGCTACACCTTC. Translating it yields CAWSPRGSGYTF.

The chain is built from TRBV6-5 and TRBJ1-2; D call uncertain. The germline V gene encodes CDR1 MNHEY and CDR2 SVGAGI. The CDR3 runs 12 residues. V lost 4 bases and J lost 8, with 11 bases in between. The CDR3 is CASSSGGKGYTF. The DNA of the CDR3 is TGTGCCAGCAGTTCAGGAGGGAAGGGCTACACCTTC.

The DNA of the CDR3 is TGTGCCAGCAGTCTACGGATCTATGGCTACACCTTC. It translates to CASSLRIYGYTF. This chain joins TRBV28 and TRBJ1-2; D is undetermined. The germline CDR1 and CDR2 sequences are MDHEN and SYDVKM. Trimming removed 5 bases from V and 4 bases from J, with 8 bases in between. This CDR3 spans 12 amino acids.

The V gene is TRBV7-9, the J gene TRBJ1-1, with D tentatively TRBD1 (6 bases). CDR1 SEHNR and CDR2 FQNEAQ come from the germline V gene (reference sequence). The length of the CDR3 is 14 residues. Trimming shortened V by 3 bases and J by 5 bases, and 13 bases separated the two germline ends. CDR3 protein: CASSLLHTGTEAFF. As DNA, the CDR3 is TGTGCCAGCAGCTTGCTGCACACAGGGACTGAAGCTTTCTTT.

The chain carries TRBV30 and TRBJ2-1; TRBD2 aligns across 10 bases. The CDR3 has 15 residues. In germline, CDR1 is GTSNPN, CDR2 SVGIG (reference sequence). V lost 3 bases, J lost 6 bases, and 8 bases stayed unmatched. The CDR3 DNA reads as TGTGCCTGGAGCGCTTCGAGGACTAGCGGCAATGAGCAGTTCTTC. It translates to CAWSASRTSGNEQFF. The full variable domain, rest sourced from reference TRBV30 and TRBJ2-1, is SQTIHQWPATLVQPVGSPLSLECTVEGTSNPNLYWYRQAAGRGLQLLFYSVGIGQISSEVPQNLSASRPQDRQFILSSKKLLLSDSGFYLCAWSASRTSGNEQFFGPGTRLTVL.

In its sample, this clone was seen a few times. CDR3 region: CASSLVASRRYTF. CDR3 DNA sequence: TGTGCCAGCAGCTTAGTAGCCAGCCGGCGCTACACCTTC. V is TRBV7-8 and J is TRBJ1-2; D ambiguous. The germline CDR1 and CDR2 sequences are SGHVS and FQNEAQ. Trimming cost V 1 base and J 9 bases, with 12 bases left between them. The CDR3 extends over 13 amino acids.

The chain links TRBV30 to TRBJ1-1; D is undetermined. CDR3 length: 13 amino acids. In germline, CDR1 is GTSNPN, CDR2 SVGIG (reference sequence). Trimming took 1 base from V and 4 from J, leaving 10 bases between them. For the CDR3, the DNA is TGTGCCTGGAGTGAGGTGAGGTCCACTGAAGCTTTCTTT. Protein sequence: CAWSEVRSTEAFF.

This chain links TRBV29-1 with TRBJ2-5, with TRBD2 as a possible D gene (6 bases). There are 12 residues in the CDR3. V dropped 8 bases and J dropped 5 bases, with 15 bases sitting between them. The germline gives CDR1 SQVTM, CDR2 ANQGSEA. As DNA, the CDR3 is TGCAGCTACGATCGAGGGAGGGAGACCCAGTACTTC. Translated: CSYDRGRETQYF.

This clone was counted between two and nine times. The V call is TRBV4-2, the J call TRBJ2-3, with 10 bases lining up with TRBD2. The germline gives CDR1 LGHNA, CDR2 YNFKEQ. After removal of 0 bases from V and 0 bases from J, the junction contained 6 bases not matched to a gene. The CDR3 runs 18 residues. The CDR3 nucleotides read TGTGCCAGCAGCCAAGATCCAGCGGGGGGGCCTAGCACAGATACGCAGTATTTT. Amino acid sequence: CASSQDPAGGPSTDTQYF.

The rearrangement uses TRBV14 and TRBJ2-3, with no clear D. Germline CDR1 SGHDN, CDR2 FVKESK. This CDR3 comprises 17 residues. The ends were cut back, 0 bases at V and 0 bases at J, with 13 bases in the middle. This chain's CDR3 is CASSQDQTPTSTDTQYF. The CDR3 bases are TGTGCCAGCAGCCAAGATCAGACTCCTACTAGCACAGATACGCAGTATTTT.

The J gene is TRBJ2-2, the V gene TRBV25-1; D perhaps matches TRBD2 (6 bases). V was pared by 5 bases and J by 2 bases, with 12 bases between. This CDR3 is built from 15 residues. CDR1 and CDR2 from the germline V gene are MGHDK and SYGVNS. The CDR3 here is CASSRGLPNTGELFF. Written as DNA, the CDR3 is TGTGCCAGCAGTAGGGGACTTCCAAACACCGGGGAGCTGTTTTTT.

V usage is TRBV11-2 and J usage is TRBJ2-4; D is unclear. The germline CDR1 and CDR2 sequences are SGHAT and FQNNGV. Trimming shortened V by 5 bases and J by 8 bases, and 13 bases separated the two germline ends. CDR3 length: 13 residues. The chain's CDR3 is CASSPVSVHIQYF. CDR3 bases: TGTGCCAGCAGCCCAGTCAGCGTTCACATTCAGTACTTC.